This T cell receptor (beta chain) was identified in a study of cytomegalovirus exposure and HLA in healthy donors. As regards this clone: Its antigen remains unknown.

Primers included in the PCR were 60 Vbeta and 13 Jbeta primers. Sequenced by immunoSEQ multiplex PCR; TCRdb stores in-frame clones only, minus some. Seen here are roughly 260,000 clones, 84% observed once, and the top ten hold about 2%. In nominal health when sampled, donors likely had unrecorded immune exposures nonetheless. Study-wide results and caveats: In a later analysis, a missense DCLRE1C variant was linked to TCR beta V- and J-gene trimming.

This CDR3 is built from 16 residues. CDR1 is SGHRS and CDR2 is YFSETQ in the germline V gene. Trimming at V came to 3 bases and at J to 7 bases, leaving 11 bases not matched to a gene. Sequenced material: PBMCs. The origin of this receptor is a woman in her 40s in good health and CMV-seropositive. The J gene is TRBJ2-5, the V gene TRBV5-1; 11 bases match TRBD2. As DNA, the CDR3 is TGCGCCAGCAGCTCTGGGGGGTACGGGACTAGCGGGACCCAGTACTTC. Encoded protein: CASSSGGYGTSGTQYF.